This T cell receptor (beta chain) was recorded in a study of PD-1 blockade in classical Hodgkin lymphoma. The study, taken as a whole, reports: Newly diagnosed patients had baseline TCR diversity that was reportedly lower than that of healthy donors.

In every patient, relapse followed autologous stem cell transplantation, while exposure to brentuximab vedotin differed. Remarks on this clone: Its antigen is currently unknown.

Only in-frame clones appear in the TCRdb table, and some are missing; sequencing was by immunoSEQ multiplex PCR. This sample has roughly 25,000 clones, with 70% to 80% found just once. The TCR originated in a human donor with classical Hodgkin lymphoma. Sequences were derived from peripheral blood mononuclear cells (PBMCs), sampled at baseline.

The CDR3 sequence: CASSVGGGDYNEQFF. The CDR3 DNA sequence: TGTGCCAGCAGCGTAGGGGGCGGGGACTACAATGAGCAGTTCTTC. V usage is TRBV9 and J usage is TRBJ2-1; maybe TRBD2 (6 bases). Trimming stripped 0 bases from V and 3 bases from J, with 10 bases between. This CDR3 comprises 15 residues. Germline CDR1 is SGDLS and CDR2 is YYNGEE.